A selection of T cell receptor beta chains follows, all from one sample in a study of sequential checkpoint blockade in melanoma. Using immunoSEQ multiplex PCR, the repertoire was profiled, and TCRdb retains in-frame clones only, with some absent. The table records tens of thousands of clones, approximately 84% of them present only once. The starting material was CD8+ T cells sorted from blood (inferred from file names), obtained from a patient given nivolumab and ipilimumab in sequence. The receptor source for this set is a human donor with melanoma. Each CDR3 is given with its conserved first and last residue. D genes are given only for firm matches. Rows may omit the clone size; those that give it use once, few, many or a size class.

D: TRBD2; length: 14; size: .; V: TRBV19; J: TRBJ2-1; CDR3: CASSYSGSYNEQFF; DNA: TGTGCCAGTAGTTACAGCGGGAGTTACAATGAGCAGTTCTTC
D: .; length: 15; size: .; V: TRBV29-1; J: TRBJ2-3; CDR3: CSVEGEARGTDTQYF; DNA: TGCAGCGTTGAGGGAGAAGCCCGCGGGACAGATACGCAGTATTTT
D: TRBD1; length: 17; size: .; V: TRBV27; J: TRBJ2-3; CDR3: CASSPIYTGGYTDTQYF; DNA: TGTGCCAGCAGTCCAATCTACACAGGGGGCTACACAGATACGCAGTATTTT
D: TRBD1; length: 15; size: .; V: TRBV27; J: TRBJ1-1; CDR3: CASSPRDRGLTEAFF; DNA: TGTGCCAGCAGTCCCCGGGACAGGGGGCTCACTGAAGCTTTCTTT
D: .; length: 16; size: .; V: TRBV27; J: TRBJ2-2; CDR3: CASSFGLAANTGELFF; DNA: TGTGCCAGCAGTTTTGGGCTAGCAGCGAACACCGGGGAGCTGTTTTTT
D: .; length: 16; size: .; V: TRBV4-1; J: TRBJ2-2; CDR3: CASSQGARGNTGELFF; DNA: TGCGCCAGCAGCCAGGGGGCCAGGGGGAACACCGGGGAGCTGTTTTTT
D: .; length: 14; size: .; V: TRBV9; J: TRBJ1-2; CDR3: CASSGGVPAGGYTF; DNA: TGTGCCAGCAGCGGGGGGGTCCCCGCGGGGGGCTACACCTTC
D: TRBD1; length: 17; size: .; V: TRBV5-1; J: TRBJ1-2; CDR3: CASSLSPGQGSNYGYTF; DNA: TGCGCCAGCAGCTTGTCCCCGGGACAGGGGTCTAACTATGGCTACACCTTC
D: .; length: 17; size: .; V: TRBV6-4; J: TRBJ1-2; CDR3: CASSATELDKANYGYTF; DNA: TGTGCCAGCAGTGCCACTGAATTGGACAAGGCGAACTATGGCTACACCTTC
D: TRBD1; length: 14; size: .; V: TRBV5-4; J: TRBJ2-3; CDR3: CASSFGQGTDTQYF; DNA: TGTGCCAGCAGCTTTGGACAGGGAACAGATACGCAGTATTTT
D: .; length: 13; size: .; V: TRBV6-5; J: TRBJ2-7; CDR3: CASSPGQSYEQYF; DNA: TGTGCCAGCAGCCCCGGACAGAGCTACGAGCAGTACTTC
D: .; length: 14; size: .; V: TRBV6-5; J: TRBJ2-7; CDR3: CASSPDSQAYEQYF; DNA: TGTGCCAGCAGCCCCGACAGCCAAGCCTACGAGCAGTACTTC
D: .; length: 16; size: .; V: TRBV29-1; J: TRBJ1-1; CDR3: CSVELIREIGNTEAFF; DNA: TGCAGCGTTGAGTTAATCAGGGAAATTGGGAACACTGAAGCTTTCTTT
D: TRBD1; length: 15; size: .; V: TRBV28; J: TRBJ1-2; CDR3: CASSSQGGGSYGYTF; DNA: TGTGCCAGCAGTTCACAGGGGGGTGGGTCTTATGGCTACACCTTC
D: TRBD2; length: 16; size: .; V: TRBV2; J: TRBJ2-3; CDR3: CASLVVAGGITDTQYF; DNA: TGTGCCAGCTTGGTTGTAGCGGGGGGGATCACAGATACGCAGTATTTT
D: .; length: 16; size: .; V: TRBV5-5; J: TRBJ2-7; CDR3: CASSLGNRKRTYEQYF; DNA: TGTGCCAGCAGCTTGGGAAACCGAAAGCGGACCTACGAGCAGTACTTC
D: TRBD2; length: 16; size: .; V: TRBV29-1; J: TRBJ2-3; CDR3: CSLNGLAGGETDTQYF; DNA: TGCAGCCTCAACGGACTAGCGGGAGGAGAAACAGATACGCAGTATTTT
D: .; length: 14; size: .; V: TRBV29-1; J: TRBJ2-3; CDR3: CSVEDGLKTDTQYF; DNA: TGCAGCGTTGAAGACGGTCTCAAGACAGATACGCAGTATTTT
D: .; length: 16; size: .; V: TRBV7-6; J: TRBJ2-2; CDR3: CASSSGQGSNTGELFF; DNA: TGTGCCAGCAGCTCCGGCCAGGGGTCGAACACCGGGGAGCTGTTTTTT
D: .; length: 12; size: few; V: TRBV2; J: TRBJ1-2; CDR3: CASSAAGYGYTF; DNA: TGTGCCAGCAGTGCGGCGGGGTATGGCTACACCTTC
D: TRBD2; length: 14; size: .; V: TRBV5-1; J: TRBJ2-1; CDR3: CASTLAGPNNEQFF; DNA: TGCGCCAGCACTTTAGCGGGACCAAACAATGAGCAGTTCTTC
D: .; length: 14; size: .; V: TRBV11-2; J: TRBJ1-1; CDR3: CASSLGAGNTEAFF; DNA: TGTGCCAGCAGCTTAGGGGCTGGGAACACTGAAGCTTTCTTT
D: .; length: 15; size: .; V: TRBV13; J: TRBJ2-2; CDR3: CASSSRGGSTGELFF; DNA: TGTGCCAGCAGCTCCCGGGGAGGATCTACCGGGGAGCTGTTTTTT
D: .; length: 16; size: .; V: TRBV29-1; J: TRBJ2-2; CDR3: CSVEDGRDFHTGELFF; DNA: TGCAGCGTTGAAGATGGCCGGGACTTTCACACCGGGGAGCTGTTTTTT
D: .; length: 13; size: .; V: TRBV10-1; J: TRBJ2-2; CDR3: CASRAANTGELFF; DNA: TGCGCCAGCCGAGCGGCGAACACCGGGGAGCTGTTTTTT
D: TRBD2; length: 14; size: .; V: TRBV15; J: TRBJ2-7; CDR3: CATSKLAGVYEQYF; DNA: TGTGCCACCAGCAAACTAGCGGGAGTCTACGAGCAGTACTTC
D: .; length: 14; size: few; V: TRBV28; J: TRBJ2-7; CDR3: CASSPLQGQREQYF; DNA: TGTGCCAGCAGTCCGTTACAGGGTCAAAGAGAGCAGTACTTC
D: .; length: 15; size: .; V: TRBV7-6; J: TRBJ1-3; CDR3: CASSLVEGTGNTIYF; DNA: TGTGCCAGCAGCTTAGTTGAGGGAACCGGAAACACCATATATTTT
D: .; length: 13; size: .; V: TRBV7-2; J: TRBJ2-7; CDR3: CASSLPGVWEQYF; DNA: TGTGCCAGCAGCTTGCCGGGAGTATGGGAGCAGTACTTC
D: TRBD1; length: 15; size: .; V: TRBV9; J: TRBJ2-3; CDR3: CASSDRTGGSDTQYF; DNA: TGTGCCAGCAGCGACCGGACAGGGGGGTCAGATACGCAGTATTTT
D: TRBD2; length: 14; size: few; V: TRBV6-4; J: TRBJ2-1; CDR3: CASSDGLAGNEQFF; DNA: TGTGCCAGCAGTGACGGACTAGCGGGCAATGAGCAGTTCTTC
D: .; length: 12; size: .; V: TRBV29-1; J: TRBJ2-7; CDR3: CSVEGQELEQYF; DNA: TGCAGCGTTGAAGGACAGGAGCTCGAGCAGTACTTC
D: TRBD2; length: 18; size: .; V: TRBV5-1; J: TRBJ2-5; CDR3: CASSLTGLAGPREETQYF; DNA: TGCGCCAGCAGCTTGACAGGGCTAGCGGGTCCCAGGGAAGAGACCCAGTACTTC
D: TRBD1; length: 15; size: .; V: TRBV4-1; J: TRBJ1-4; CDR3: CASSPRTGGDEKLFF; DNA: TGCGCCAGCAGCCCGAGGACAGGGGGAGATGAAAAACTGTTTTTT
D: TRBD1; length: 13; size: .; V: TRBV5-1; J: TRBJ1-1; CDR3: CASSLQGDTEAFF; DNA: TGCGCCAGCAGCTTACAGGGGGACACTGAAGCTTTCTTT
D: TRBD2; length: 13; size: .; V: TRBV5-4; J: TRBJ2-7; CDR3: CASSFRGGGEQYF; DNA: TGTGCCAGCAGCTTCCGCGGGGGAGGCGAGCAGTACTTC
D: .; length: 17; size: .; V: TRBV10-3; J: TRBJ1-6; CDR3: CAISQTGPGSYNSPLHF; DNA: TGTGCCATCAGCCAGACAGGCCCCGGCTCCTATAATTCACCCCTCCACTTT
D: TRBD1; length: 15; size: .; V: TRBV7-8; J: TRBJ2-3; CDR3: CASTPGGQVTDTQYF; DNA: TGTGCCAGCACCCCTGGGGGACAGGTCACAGATACGCAGTATTTT
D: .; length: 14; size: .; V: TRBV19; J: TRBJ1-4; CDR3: CASSIDSGSGKLFF; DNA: TGTGCCAGTAGTATAGATTCCGGGTCCGGAAAACTGTTTTTT
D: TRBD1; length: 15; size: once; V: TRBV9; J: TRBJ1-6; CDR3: CASSAAQGATSPLHF; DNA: TGTGCCAGCAGCGCCGCCCAGGGGGCGACTTCACCCCTCCACTTT
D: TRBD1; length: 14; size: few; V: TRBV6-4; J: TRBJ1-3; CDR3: CASSWTGGGNTIYF; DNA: TGTGCCAGCAGTTGGACAGGGGGTGGAAACACCATATATTTT
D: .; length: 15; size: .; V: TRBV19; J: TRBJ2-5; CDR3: CASSMRSEIQETQYF; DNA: TGTGCCAGTAGTATGAGATCGGAGATCCAAGAGACCCAGTACTTC